The 19 T cell receptor beta chains below all came from one sample that was sequenced in a study of cytomegalovirus exposure and HLA in healthy donors. A multiplex PCR was run with 60 Vbeta primers and 13 Jbeta primers. Libraries were prepared by immunoSEQ multiplex PCR; TCRdb keeps only in-frame clonotypes and omits some of them. Here the sample spans approximately 150,000 clones, 80% being singletons. Sequencing input: PBMCs. These receptor sequences come from a middle-aged man in good health and CMV-seronegative.

The rearrangement links TRBV2 to TRBJ1-5; TRBD1 matches 9 bases. With 6 bases clipped from V and 3 bases from J, the junction kept 3 bases outside the gene matches. Per the germline V gene, CDR1 is SNHLY and CDR2 is FYNNEI. This CDR3 is 14 amino acids long. Here the CDR3 DNA reads TGTGCCAGCAGCCGGGACAGGGACAATCAGCCCCAGCATTTT. Protein: CASSRDRDNQPQHF.

The chain uses TRBV5-1 and TRBJ2-1; no firm D call. Germline V gene lookup returns CDR1 SGHRS and CDR2 YFSETQ. The CDR3 is made up of 13 amino acids. Trimming took off 0 bases at V and 6 bases at J, with 7 bases between the two ends. The CDR3 reads CASSLGLSNEQFF. CDR3 nucleotides: TGCGCCAGCAGCTTGGGACTTAGCAATGAGCAGTTCTTC.

This clone has more than one count but fewer than ten. This chain uses TRBV14 with TRBJ1-1; tentative D call: TRBD1 (5 bases). The CDR3 is 15 residues long. Trimming cost V 4 bases and J 3 bases, with 15 bases left between them. Germline lookup yields CDR1 SGHDN and CDR2 FVKESK. CDR3 in amino acids: CASSPLQAWDTEAFF. In nucleotides, the CDR3 is TGTGCCAGCAGCCCATTACAGGCTTGGGACACTGAAGCTTTCTTT. Together with reference TRBV14 and TRBJ1-1, the CDR3 gives the full variable domain: EAGVTQFPSHSVIEKGQTVTLRCDPISGHDNLYWYRRVMGKEIKFLLHFVKESKQDESGMPNNRFLAERTGGTYSTLKVQPAELEDSGVYFCASSPLQAWDTEAFFGQGTRLTVV.

This chain connects TRBV7-9 to TRBJ1-3; no clear D gene. This CDR3 region has 14 residues. The germline V gene has CDR1 SEHNR and CDR2 FQNEAQ (reference sequence). V lost 5 bases to trimming and J lost 0 bases, with 8 bases between them. The CDR3 region is CASSLQSSGNTIYF. In DNA form, the CDR3 reads TGTGCCAGCAGCCTACAGAGCTCTGGAAACACCATATATTTT.

The chain links TRBV29-1 to TRBJ1-1; D call uncertain. The germline V and J ends were trimmed by 4 bases and 7 bases, with 19 bases remaining between them. Germline loops: CDR1 SQVTM, CDR2 ANQGSEA. The CDR3 covers 14 residues. In DNA, the CDR3 is TGCAGCGTTGCCCGGTTTGAGTTGGTGGTTGAAGCTTTCTTT. Amino acids: CSVARFELVVEAFF.

This chain joins TRBV7-9 and TRBJ2-3; TRBD1 matches at 8 bases. Trimming cost V 5 bases and J 2 bases; bases outside gene matches: 9. The CDR3 consists of 16 residues. Germline loops: CDR1 SEHNR, CDR2 FQNEAQ (reference sequence). CDR3 coding DNA: TGTGCCAGCAGCCAGCTTGGACAGGGATACACAGATACGCAGTATTTT. It translates to CASSQLGQGYTDTQYF.

The J gene is TRBJ1-5, the V gene TRBV28; D gene unclear. With 7 bases removed from V and 6 bases from J, the gap between germline ends came to 13 bases. This CDR3 is 13 amino acids long. Germline assignment: CDR1 MDHEN and CDR2 SYDVKM. The DNA of the CDR3 is TGTGCCAGCACCACCGGAGGAGGTCAGCCCCAGCATTTT. Its translation: CASTTGGGQPQHF.

The rearrangement joins TRBV5-1 to TRBJ2-7; 8 bases are a match to TRBD2. V shed 7 bases and J 6 bases; nucleotides not matched to a gene: 18. This CDR3 region has 16 residues. From germline, CDR1 is SGHRS and CDR2 YFSETQ. The DNA for the CDR3 is TGCGCCAGCTCCCGGGTGGCGGGGGGCGCCAATCGCGAGCAGTACTTC. Protein product: CASSRVAGGANREQYF.

This clone was observed a single time. This sequence joins TRBV9 and TRBJ1-2; TRBD1 matches 11 bases. V dropped 3 bases and J dropped 2; count of bases not matched to a gene: 6. CDR3 length: 16 amino acids. From germline, CDR1 is SGDLS and CDR2 YYNGEE. CDR3 in DNA: TGTGCCAGCAGCGATGTACGGACAGGGGGCAACTATGGCTACACCTTC. Amino acid sequence: CASSDVRTGGNYGYTF.

This chain uses TRBV28 with TRBJ1-4, with D unresolved. The CDR3 is 15 residues long. CDR1 and CDR2 from the germline V gene are MDHEN and SYDVKM. V lost 7 bases, J lost 0 bases, and 12 bases lay in between. CDR3 sequence (DNA): TGTGCCAGCACAAAAGGAGGTGCAACTAATGAAAAACTGTTTTTT. Its protein product is CASTKGGATNEKLFF.

The chain links TRBV7-2 to TRBJ1-3; D possibly corresponds to TRBD1 (5 bases). V lost 0 bases, J lost 2 bases, and 11 bases lay in between. Germline V gives CDR1 SGHTA, CDR2 FQGNSA. CDR3 size: 16 residues. DNA for the CDR3: TGTGCCAGCAGCTTAGCGATCCCCAGGGCTGGAAACACCATATATTTT. Amino acids: CASSLAIPRAGNTIYF.

The sample holds a few counts of this clone. The J gene is TRBJ1-2, the V gene TRBV27, with D unresolved. Germline V CDR1 and CDR2: MNHEY, SMNVEV (reference sequence). V was trimmed by 9 bases and J by 6 bases, leaving 5 bases between them. The CDR3 consists of 9 residues. CDR3 sequence reads: CARPNGYTF. CDR3 sequence (DNA): TGTGCCAGGCCTAATGGCTACACCTTC.

This clone was found a few times. J is TRBJ2-7 and V is TRBV5-1, with 8 bases that match TRBD1. Per germline, CDR1 SGHRS and CDR2 YFSETQ. Losses at the gene ends were 5 bases for V and 2 bases for J; bases not matched to a gene: 3. The CDR3 has 13 amino acids. The CDR3 sequence: CASRKDRAYEQYF. The CDR3 bases are TGCGCCAGCAGAAAGGACAGGGCCTACGAGCAGTACTTC.

V gene TRBV4-1 combines with J gene TRBJ2-1; D not certain. The germline V gene encodes CDR1 MGHRA and CDR2 YSYEKL. The CDR3 runs to 13 residues. The V end was cut by 3 bases, the J end by 3 bases, with 6 bases between. The CDR3 sequence is CASSHPNYNEQFF. As DNA, the CDR3 is TGCGCCAGCAGCCACCCAAACTACAATGAGCAGTTCTTC.

The J gene is TRBJ1-1, the V gene TRBV5-1, with a weak D call TRBD1 (6 bases). This CDR3 has 15 residues. Per germline, CDR1 SGHRS and CDR2 YFSETQ. V was clipped by 4 bases and J by 2 bases, with 15 bases between them. The CDR3 protein is CASSLYLGTNTEAFF. For the CDR3, the DNA is TGCGCCAGCAGCCTCTACCTCGGGACAAACACTGAAGCTTTCTTT.

The V call is TRBV15, the J call TRBJ2-3; TRBD1 aligns across 8 bases. With V trimmed by 4 bases and J by 9 bases, 9 bases remained unmatched. The CDR3 length is 14 residues. Germline V gives CDR1 LNHNV, CDR2 YYDKDF (reference sequence). CDR3 region: CATSTGTGRETQYF. The CDR3 DNA reads as TGTGCCACCAGCACTGGGACAGGCAGAGAGACGCAGTATTTT.

This clone has a single count. V and J are TRBV19 and TRBJ1-2, with TRBD1 matching 7 bases. Germline assignment: CDR1 LNHDA and CDR2 SQIVND (reference sequence). V was pared by 8 bases and J by 7 bases, with 7 bases of the junction left unmatched. The CDR3 runs to 12 residues. The CDR3 reads CASGQGGLGYTF. CDR3 DNA sequence: TGTGCCAGTGGTCAGGGGGGCCTTGGCTACACCTTC.

The chain uses TRBV2 and TRBJ2-7, with D hard to call. The germline V and J ends were trimmed by 6 bases and 3 bases, with 6 bases remaining between them. Germline values: CDR1 SNHLY, CDR2 FYNNEI. The CDR3 contains 11 residues. CDR3 sequence reads: CASSGVYEQYF. The CDR3, as DNA: TGTGCCAGCAGCGGAGTCTACGAGCAGTACTTC.

This clone was observed once. The CDR3 DNA reads TGTGCCAGCAGTTACTCAGGAGACTACGAGCAGTACTTC. Encoded protein: CASSYSGDYEQYF. The gene calls are TRBV6-6 and TRBJ2-7; no reliable D call. Trimming stripped 0 bases from V and 3 bases from J, with 6 bases between. The CDR3 contains 13 residues. Germline V gene lookup returns CDR1 MNHNY and CDR2 SVGAGI (reference sequence).